Each of the 21 T cell receptor beta chains below was sequenced from the same sample in a study of blood T cell repertoires in COVID-19. TCRdb's table, derived via immunoSEQ multiplex PCR, lists solely in-frame clones and lacks some. Of 140,000 or so clones listed, 75% to 90% are singletons. Sequenced material: peripheral blood. These receptors all come from a woman of 80 years or more with acute or convalescent COVID-19.

This clone was observed a handful of times. The rearrangement links TRBV18 to TRBJ1-2; possibly TRBD1 for D (5 bases). The germline CDR1 and CDR2 sequences are KGHSH and LQKENI. Trimming pared 6 bases from V and 2 bases from J, leaving 13 bases between. This CDR3 has 14 amino acids. In nucleotides, the CDR3 is TGTGCCAGCTCGTCAGCAGGGCGCAACTATGGCTACACCTTC. Translating gives CASSSAGRNYGYTF.

The chain carries TRBV24-1 and TRBJ2-5; perhaps TRBD1 as D (6 bases). Germline V CDR1 and CDR2: KGHDR, SFDVKD. This CDR3 spans 15 amino acids. Trimming removed 0 bases from V and 1 base from J, with 8 bases in between. The CDR3 loop reads CATSDLKGVQETQYF. In nucleotides, the CDR3 is TGTGCCACCAGTGATTTGAAGGGGGTCCAAGAGACCCAGTACTTC.

This clone appeared a single time. This rearrangement joins TRBV2 to TRBJ1-1; 8 bases are a match to TRBD1. The CDR3 contains 12 residues. Germline V CDR1 and CDR2: SNHLY, FYNNEI. The junction had 3 bases not matched to a gene; V was cut back by 11 bases and J by 1 base. The CDR3 DNA sequence: TGTGCCGGCGGACAGGGGAACACTGAAGCTTTCTTT. Translated, it gives CAGGQGNTEAFF.

The CDR3 reads CASAPRYSGNTIYF. The CDR3 region has the DNA TGTGCCAGCGCTCCGAGGTACTCTGGAAACACCATATATTTT. V gene TRBV6-5 combines with J gene TRBJ1-3, with no clear D. V was pared by 8 bases and J by 0 bases, with 11 bases between. Germline lookup yields CDR1 MNHEY and CDR2 SVGAGI. The CDR3 sequence is 14 residues long.

V usage is TRBV5-6 and J usage is TRBJ1-1; 9 bases are shared with TRBD1. Germline CDR1 reads SGHDT; CDR2 reads YYEEEE. The CDR3 sequence is 14 residues long. The junction had 6 bases not matched to a gene; V was cut back by 4 bases and J by 5 bases. Here the CDR3 DNA reads TGTGCCAGCAGCCGGACAGGGGTAAAAACTGAAGCTTTCTTT. This sequence encodes CASSRTGVKTEAFF.

A few counts support this clone. V gene TRBV29-1 combines with J gene TRBJ2-7, with TRBD2 identical over 7 bases. V was pared by 6 bases and J by 2 bases, with 7 bases of the junction left unmatched. CDR1 and CDR2 (germline): SQVTM, ANQGSEA. This CDR3 region has 13 residues. Here the CDR3 reads CSVLKSGAYEQYF. DNA for the CDR3: TGCAGCGTCCTTAAGAGCGGGGCCTACGAGCAGTACTTC.

There are a few counts of this clone. CDR3 nucleotides: TGTGCCAGCAGTTCCCCGACAGGGTTATTCCACAATGAGCAGTTCTTC. Protein sequence: CASSSPTGLFHNEQFF. The chain recombines TRBV27 with TRBJ2-1, with 7 bases lining up with TRBD1. CDR1 is MNHEY, CDR2 SMNVEV, per germline (reference sequence). V shed 4 bases and J 5 bases; nucleotides not matched to a gene: 11. This CDR3 has 16 amino acids.

Worth noting for this clone: Other DNA sequences in this specimen translate into the identical CDR3. The chain links TRBV4-1 to TRBJ1-2, with TRBD1 as a possible D gene (6 bases). The CDR3 loop spans 15 amino acids. V dropped 4 bases and J dropped 4 bases, with 16 bases sitting between them. The germline V gene has CDR1 MGHRA and CDR2 YSYEKL. CDR3 region: CASSPKMGAGYGYTF. The CDR3, as DNA: TGCGCCAGCAGCCCTAAGATGGGGGCAGGCTATGGCTACACCTTC.

The V gene is TRBV5-4, the J gene TRBJ1-2, with D hard to call. V lost 0 bases, J lost 7 bases, and 10 bases lay in between. Germline V gene data show CDR1 as SGHNT and CDR2 as YYREEE (reference sequence). CDR3 length: 13 residues. This chain's CDR3 is CASSLGASGGYTF. In DNA, the CDR3 is TGTGCCAGCAGCTTGGGCGCAAGCGGTGGCTACACCTTC.

A single count supports this clone. J is TRBJ2-7 and V is TRBV7-2; D is unresolved. This CDR3 is 13 amino acids long. The V end was cut by 4 bases, the J end by 7 bases, with 14 bases between. The germline gives CDR1 SGHTA, CDR2 FQGNSA. CDR3 sequence: CASSSPPRREQYF. CDR3 DNA sequence: TGTGCCAGCAGCTCCCCCCCACGGAGAGAGCAGTACTTC.

The chain is built from TRBV4-1 and TRBJ2-1; 7 bases are a match to TRBD2. Germline CDR1 reads MGHRA; CDR2 reads YSYEKL. The length of the CDR3 is 16 residues. Germline trimming cut 1 base from V and 4 bases from J; bases unmatched to any gene: 7. The CDR3 coding sequence is TGCGCCAGCAGCCAAGCCCTAGCGGAGAATTACAATGAGCAGTTCTTC. Protein sequence: CASSQALAENYNEQFF.

V gene TRBV3-1 (or the pseudogene TRBV3-2) combines with J gene TRBJ2-1, with 11 bases that match TRBD2. CDR1 is LGHDT and CDR2 is YNNKEL in the germline V gene (reference sequence). V trimming: 0 bases; J trimming: 10 bases; junction bases outside the gene matches: 8. CDR3 size: 16 residues. As DNA, the CDR3 is TGTGCCAGCAGCCAAGATGTCACTAGCGGGAGAGAGGAGCAGTTCTTC. Translating gives CASSQDVTSGREEQFF.

The chain combines TRBV4-1 with TRBJ1-3; D remains unclear. V was cut by 4 bases and J by 4 bases, with 17 bases left in between. The CDR3 has 16 residues. The V gene's germline CDR1 is MGHRA and CDR2 YSYEKL. DNA for the CDR3: TGCGCCAGCAGCCCACTGGGCCTCCTATTGGGAAACACCATATATTTT. It codes for CASSPLGLLLGNTIYF.

The CDR3 protein is CASSQTGQSYNEQFF. CDR3 sequence (DNA): TGTGCCAGCAGCCAAACGGGACAGAGTTACAATGAGCAGTTCTTC. The chain combines TRBV7-2 with TRBJ2-1; 7 nucleotides align to TRBD1. This CDR3 has 15 residues. CDR1 and CDR2 from the germline V gene are SGHTA and FQGNSA. With V trimmed by 5 bases and J by 4 bases, 8 bases remained unmatched.

V and J are TRBV7-8 and TRBJ2-6, with 11 bases identical to TRBD1. The CDR3 loop spans 18 amino acids. From germline, CDR1 is SGHVS and CDR2 FQNEAQ. The J segment lost 1 base and the V segment lost 3 bases, leaving 5 bases of the junction unmatched. In nucleotides, the CDR3 is TGTGCCAGCAGCTTGCGGGACAGGGGGTTTTCTGGGGCCAACGTCCTGACTTTC. This encodes CASSLRDRGFSGANVLTF.

The rearrangement uses TRBV5-4 and TRBJ1-6; possible D gene TRBD1, 5 bases. The length of the CDR3 is 14 residues. Trimming pared 0 bases from V and 13 bases from J, leaving 14 bases between. Germline loops: CDR1 SGHNT, CDR2 YYREEE (reference sequence). The DNA of the CDR3 is TGTGCCAGCAGCTTGGGGGGCGCATCAACGCCCCTCCACTTT. As protein: CASSLGGASTPLHF.

The CDR3 sequence is CASNLPSGNQETQYF. The CDR3 DNA reads TGTGCCAGCAATCTTCCTAGCGGGAACCAAGAGACCCAGTACTTC. The chain is built from TRBV28 and TRBJ2-5; TRBD2 matches 9 bases. The CDR3 runs to 15 residues. V trimming: 7 bases; J trimming: 0 bases; junction bases outside the gene matches: 6. Germline-derived CDR1 and CDR2 are MDHEN and SYDVKM.

The chain combines TRBV4-2 with TRBJ2-5, with D possibly TRBD2 on 6 matching bases. Germline V gene sequence: CDR1 LGHNA, CDR2 YNFKEQ. The CDR3 contains 15 residues. The V end was cut by 1 base, the J end by 5 bases, with 14 bases between. The CDR3 DNA reads TGTGCCAGCAGCCAAGGGGGGGTTTGGACGGAGACCCAGTACTTC. Encoded protein: CASSQGGVWTETQYF.

The chain has TRBV15 and TRBJ1-6; D is unclear. The germline gives CDR1 LNHNV, CDR2 YYDKDF (reference sequence). V dropped 5 bases and J dropped 8 bases, with 13 bases sitting between them. The CDR3 sequence is 14 residues long. The CDR3 DNA follows: TGTGCCACCAGCCTAGGCGGGGATTATTCACCCCTCCACTTT. As protein: CATSLGGDYSPLHF.

The chain recombines TRBV5-8 with TRBJ2-1; a possible D gene is TRBD1 (5 bases). With 1 base removed from V and 6 bases from J, the gap between germline ends came to 8 bases. The CDR3 runs to 13 residues. Germline V lookup: CDR1 SGHTS, CDR2 YDEGEE. The CDR3 sequence: CASSLTGLNEQFF. The CDR3 DNA sequence: TGTGCCAGCAGCTTGACAGGTCTCAATGAGCAGTTCTTC.

This clone has more than one count but fewer than ten. The J gene is TRBJ2-3, the V gene TRBV7-9, with D maybe TRBD1 (5 bases). V lost 5 bases and J 2 bases, leaving 17 bases between the germline ends. Germline V lookup: CDR1 SEHNR, CDR2 FQNEAQ (reference sequence). The CDR3 length is 16 residues. Here the CDR3 reads CASSPQWGRATDTQYF. The CDR3 DNA sequence: TGTGCCAGCAGCCCCCAGTGGGGCAGGGCCACAGATACGCAGTATTTT.